One and the same sample provided the 22 T cell receptor beta chains below, sequenced in a study of T cell repertoires in cytomegalovirus infection. TCRdb passed the reads through MiXCR, listing each CDR3 protein once. This table has around 180,000 distinct CDR3 sequences, 28% appearing once. The specimen was PBMCs. The receptors were gathered from a human donor in good health (CMV status not recorded). Some clones in this sample may be carry-over from other donors' samples.

The V and J genes are TRBV25-1 and TRBJ1-2; the match to TRBD1 covers 10 bases. In germline, CDR1 is MGHDK, CDR2 SYGVNS. The V gene end was trimmed by 6 bases and the J gene end by 5 bases; junction bases not matched to a gene: 6. The CDR3 totals 14 residues. The CDR3 here is CASSQPGQGYGYTF. The CDR3 DNA sequence: TGTGCCAGCAGCCAGCCGGGACAGGGGTATGGCTACACCTTC.

This clonotype was detected many times. For the CDR3, the DNA is TGTGCCAGCAGCGCGTCCGGGAGTACTAATGAAAAACTGTTTTTT. It codes for CASSASGSTNEKLFF. The rearrangement uses TRBV7-2 and TRBJ1-4; D is uncertain. Trimming pared 5 bases from V and 2 bases from J, leaving 12 bases between. In germline, CDR1 is SGHTA, CDR2 FQGNSA. The CDR3 is 15 residues long.

The table lists this clonotype with many counts. The chain links TRBV12-3 or TRBV12-4 to TRBJ2-1; 10 nucleotides agree with TRBD2. The length of the CDR3 is 16 residues. J lost 7 bases, V lost 3 bases, and 9 bases had no gene match. CDR3 in DNA: TGTGCCAGCAGTTTGAGGAGCGGGGGGGCCTTAAATGAGCAGTTCTTC. Its protein is CASSLRSGGALNEQFF.

The chain has TRBV7-2 and TRBJ1-3, with 8 nucleotides matching TRBD1. The CDR3 runs 15 residues. Germline V gives CDR1 SGHTA, CDR2 FQGNSA. V was clipped by 1 base and J by 3 bases; unmatched bases: 2. For the CDR3, the DNA is TGTGCCAGCAGCTTAGTGACAGGGGATGGAAACACCATATATTTT. Translation: CASSLVTGDGNTIYF.

The chain is built from TRBV15 and TRBJ2-5; a weak D match, TRBD1 (5 bases). Per germline, CDR1 LNHNV and CDR2 YYDKDF (reference sequence). The CDR3 is 13 amino acids. V lost 4 bases to trimming and J lost 3 bases, with 9 bases between them. CDR3 DNA: TGTGCCACCAGCACGAACAGGAAAGAGACCCAGTACTTC. This translates into CATSTNRKETQYF.

The sample holds a few counts of this clonotype. The chain uses TRBV23-1 and TRBJ2-7; 8 bases align to TRBD1. TRBV23-1 is an ORF, with its function uncertain. J gave up 0 bases and V 10 bases, and 5 bases lay outside the gene matches. This CDR3 contains 13 residues. The CDR3 sequence is CAIRTGSSYEQYF. CDR3 DNA sequence: TGCGCCATCCGGACAGGGAGCTCCTACGAGCAGTACTTC.

V gene TRBV9 combines with J gene TRBJ1-1; weak D call: TRBD1 (5 bases). The CDR3 length is 14 residues. The V and J ends lost 4 bases and 5 bases respectively, with 15 bases between them. CDR1 SGDLS and CDR2 YYNGEE come from the germline V gene. The CDR3 protein is CASSLQGEGTEAFF. The CDR3 bases are TGTGCCAGCAGCCTGCAGGGAGAGGGGACTGAAGCTTTCTTT.

Only a few counts were recorded for this clonotype. This chain links TRBV6-6 with TRBJ1-3, with no clear D. The ends were cut back, 7 bases at V and 0 bases at J, with 7 bases in the middle. Germline assignment: CDR1 MNHNY and CDR2 SVGAGI (reference sequence). The CDR3 has 13 residues. CDR3 nucleotide sequence: TGTGCCAGCACTAGGAGCTCTGGAAACACCATATATTTT. Protein sequence: CASTRSSGNTIYF.

This clonotype was recorded a few times. The chain is built from TRBV19 and TRBJ1-1; 8 positions match TRBD1. Germline V CDR1 and CDR2: LNHDA, SQIVND (reference sequence). This CDR3 spans 14 amino acids. The trim removed 5 bases at V and 4 bases at J, leaving 6 bases unmatched. The CDR3 here is CASSSQGASTEAFF. CDR3 sequence (DNA): TGTGCCAGTAGTTCGCAGGGGGCATCCACTGAAGCTTTCTTT.

V and J are TRBV12-3 or TRBV12-4 and TRBJ2-5; possible D gene TRBD1, 6 bases. Between the trimmed V and J ends, which lost 6 bases and 3 bases, there was a span of 17 bases. The CDR3 spans 15 residues. CDR3 DNA: TGTGCCAGCAGCCCGCTGGATGGGGGCGAAGAGACCCAGTACTTC. It is translated as CASSPLDGGEETQYF.

The chain is built from TRBV5-1 and TRBJ1-4, with D tentatively TRBD1 (6 bases). The CDR3 has 16 residues. Germline lookup yields CDR1 SGHRS and CDR2 YFSETQ. Trimming cost V 2 bases and J 13 bases, with 24 bases left between them. CDR3 residues: CASSLRQEPSSGGLFF. In DNA, the CDR3 is TGCGCCAGCAGCTTACGACAGGAGCCCTCTTCGGGGGGACTGTTTTTT.

This clonotype was counted a few times. V and J are TRBV15 and TRBJ2-5, with D hard to call. Germline CDR1 and CDR2: LNHNV and YYDKDF (reference sequence). Trimming stripped 1 base from V and 1 base from J, with 13 bases between. CDR3 length: 16 residues. This CDR3 reads CATSRGPFPLQETQYF. The CDR3 nucleotides are TGTGCCACCAGCAGAGGGCCGTTCCCTCTCCAAGAGACCCAGTACTTC.

This clonotype was picked up a small number of times. The chain couples TRBV5-6 to TRBJ2-5; D gene uncertain. The CDR3 has 14 amino acids. V was pared by 2 bases and J by 2 bases, with 10 bases between. The germline CDR1 and CDR2 sequences are SGHDT and YYEEEE. CDR3 bases: TGTGCCAGCAGCTTCTTGCGGATACAAGAGACCCAGTACTTC. Its translation: CASSFLRIQETQYF.

V gene TRBV7-2 combines with J gene TRBJ2-1; the match to TRBD2 covers 8 bases. Germline V lookup: CDR1 SGHTA, CDR2 FQGNSA. There are 15 residues in the CDR3. Trimming cost V 6 bases and J 6 bases; bases outside gene matches: 10. CDR3 amino acids: CASRPSSGGGNEQFF. Here the CDR3 DNA reads TGTGCCAGCAGACCTTCGAGCGGGGGTGGCAATGAGCAGTTCTTC.

A word on this clonotype: Given a much more abundant clone one base away, this may be a read error. Here the CDR3 DNA reads TGTGCCAGCAGCTTCAGGGGGGGCGCAGGGACTGAAGCTTTCTTT. Its translation: CASSFRGGAGTEAFF. The chain uses TRBV7-6 and TRBJ1-1; TRBD1 aligns across 7 bases. Germline CDR1 is SGHVS and CDR2 is FNYEAQ. The CDR3 spans 15 residues. Trimming cost V 3 bases and J 5 bases; bases outside gene matches: 9.

This clonotype was counted between two and nine times. The chain joins TRBV19 to TRBJ1-1; D may be TRBD1 (5 bases). CDR1 and CDR2 from the germline V gene are LNHDA and SQIVND (reference sequence). This CDR3 is 14 amino acids long. The V end was cut by 3 bases, the J end by 2 bases, with 10 bases between. The CDR3 sequence is CASSMAGLNTEAFF. CDR3 DNA sequence: TGTGCCAGTAGTATGGCAGGGTTAAACACTGAAGCTTTCTTT. Filled out from reference TRBV19 and TRBJ1-1, the complete variable domain reads DGGITQSPKYLFRKEGQNVTLSCEQNLNHDAMYWYRQDPGQGLRLIYYSQIVNDFQKGDIAEGYSVSREKKESFPLTVTSAQKNPTAFYLCASSMAGLNTEAFFGQGTRLTVV.

This clonotype was counted a few times. The CDR3 nucleotides are TGTGCCAGTAGTATAGATAGGGATTCGGATCAGCCCCAGCATTTT. It is translated as CASSIDRDSDQPQHF. The genes are TRBV19 and TRBJ1-5; no reliable D call. The CDR3 extends over 15 amino acids. Germline CDR1 reads LNHDA; CDR2 reads SQIVND (reference sequence). The V end lost 0 bases, the J end lost 5 bases, and 11 bases lay between the germline ends.

This clonotype was detected many times. The chain has TRBV2 and TRBJ1-2, with no clear D. Germline V gives CDR1 SNHLY, CDR2 FYNNEI. V was trimmed by 7 bases and J by 4 bases, leaving 22 bases between them. This CDR3 is built from 16 residues. The CDR3 spells CASIDPGRTELYGYTF. The DNA of the CDR3 is TGTGCCAGCATCGACCCCGGACGGACCGAACTCTATGGCTACACCTTC.

This clonotype was counted between two and nine times. The chain joins TRBV19 to TRBJ1-1, with D maybe TRBD1 (6 bases). The germline gives CDR1 LNHDA, CDR2 SQIVND (reference sequence). Trimming stripped 7 bases from V and 2 bases from J, with 11 bases between. The CDR3 totals 13 residues. The DNA of the CDR3 is TGTGCCAGTACAGGGGTCGATAACACTGAAGCTTTCTTT. It translates to CASTGVDNTEAFF.

The chain links TRBV4-1 to TRBJ1-2, with a weak D call TRBD1 (5 bases). Per the germline V gene, CDR1 is MGHRA and CDR2 is YSYEKL. V lost 1 base and J 4 bases, leaving 10 bases between the germline ends. The CDR3 runs 14 residues. For the CDR3, the DNA is TGCGCCAGCAGCCAAGTTCCAGGGTCCTATGGCTACACCTTC. It is translated as CASSQVPGSYGYTF.

This rearrangement joins TRBV7-6 to TRBJ2-2; 8 nucleotides agree with TRBD1. Trimming took 5 bases from V and 4 from J; bases not matched to a gene: 6. The CDR3 totals 15 residues. CDR1 and CDR2 (germline): SGHVS, FNYEAQ. Written as DNA, the CDR3 is TGTGCCAGCAGCCTCCGGGACAGGAGCACCGGGGAGCTGTTTTTT. This translates into CASSLRDRSTGELFF.

This clonotype turned up a few times. The chain links TRBV2 to TRBJ2-7; 7 bases map to TRBD1. CDR3 length: 14 amino acids. Per germline, CDR1 SNHLY and CDR2 FYNNEI. With V trimmed by 8 bases and J by 7 bases, 14 bases remained unmatched. CDR3 loop: CASANRGRTGEQYF. The CDR3 coding sequence is TGTGCCAGCGCGAACAGGGGTAGGACGGGGGAGCAGTACTTC.